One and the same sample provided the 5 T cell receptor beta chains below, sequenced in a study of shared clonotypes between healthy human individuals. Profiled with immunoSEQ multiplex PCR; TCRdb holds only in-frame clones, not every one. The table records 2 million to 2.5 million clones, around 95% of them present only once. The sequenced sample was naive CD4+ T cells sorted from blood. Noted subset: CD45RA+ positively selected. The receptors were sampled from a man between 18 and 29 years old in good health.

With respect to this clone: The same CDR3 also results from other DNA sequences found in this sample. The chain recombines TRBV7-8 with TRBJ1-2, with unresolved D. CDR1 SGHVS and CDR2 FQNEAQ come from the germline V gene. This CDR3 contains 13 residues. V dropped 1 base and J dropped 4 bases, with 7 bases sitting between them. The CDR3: CASSLGGVYGYTF. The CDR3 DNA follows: TGTGCCAGCAGCTTAGGGGGTGTCTATGGCTACACCTTC. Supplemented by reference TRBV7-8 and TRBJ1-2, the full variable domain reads GAGVSQSPRYKVAKRGQDVALRCDPISGHVSLFWYQQALGQGPEFLTYFQNEAQLDKSGLPSDRFFAERPEGSVSTLKIQRTQQEDSAVYLCASSLGGVYGYTFGSGTRLTVV.

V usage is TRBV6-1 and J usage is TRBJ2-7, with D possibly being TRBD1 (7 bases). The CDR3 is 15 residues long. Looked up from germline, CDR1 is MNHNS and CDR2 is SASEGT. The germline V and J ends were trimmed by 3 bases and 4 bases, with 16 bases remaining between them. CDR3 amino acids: CASSERGDRTYEQYF. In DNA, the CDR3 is TGTGCCAGCAGTGAGCGCGGGGACAGAACTTACGAGCAGTACTTC.

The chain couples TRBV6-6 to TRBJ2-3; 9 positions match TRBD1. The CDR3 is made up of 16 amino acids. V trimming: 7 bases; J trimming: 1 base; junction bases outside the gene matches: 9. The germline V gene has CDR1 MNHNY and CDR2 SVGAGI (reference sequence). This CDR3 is CASTPVDRGGTDTQYF. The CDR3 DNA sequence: TGTGCCAGCACCCCCGTGGACAGGGGTGGCACAGATACGCAGTATTTT.

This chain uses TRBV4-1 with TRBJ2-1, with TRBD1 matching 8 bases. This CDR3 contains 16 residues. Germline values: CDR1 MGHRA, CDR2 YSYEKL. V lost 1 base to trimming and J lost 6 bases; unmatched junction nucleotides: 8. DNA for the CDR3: TGCGCCAGCAGCCAAGGCTGGACAGGGTTTCGCAATGAGCAGTTCTTC. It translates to CASSQGWTGFRNEQFF.

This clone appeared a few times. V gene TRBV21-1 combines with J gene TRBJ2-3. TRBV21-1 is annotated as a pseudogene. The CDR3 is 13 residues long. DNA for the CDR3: TGTGCCAGCAGCAAAGTTAGCACAGATACGCAGTATTTT. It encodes CASSKVSTDTQYF.